This is a list of T cell receptor beta chains from one sample in a study of OX40 agonist ivuxolimab in advanced cancers. Method: immunoSEQ multiplex PCR; TCRdb's copy keeps in-frame clones and lacks some. The table records roughly 73,000 clones, around nine tenths of them present only once. The sequencing used CD4+ or CD8+ T cells sorted from blood, collected in a trial of the OX40 agonist ivuxolimab. These TCRs come from an adult with an advanced solid tumor such as melanoma, head and neck, liver or kidney cancer. Each CDR3 is given with its conserved first and last residue. Fields, in order: D gene, clone size, J gene, V gene, CDR3 length, CDR3 DNA, CDR3 protein. D genes are given only for firm matches. A clone size is listed for some rows: how often the clone was seen (once, few, many), or a class if it is expanded.

D: NA
size: NA
J: TRBJ2-3
V: TRBV6-4
length: 14
DNA: TGTGCCAGCAGTGCGATGGTATACACAGATACGCAGTATTTT
CDR3: CASSAMVYTDTQYF

D: NA
size: NA
J: TRBJ2-7
V: TRBV6-5
length: 15
DNA: TGTGCCAGCAGTTACGGGCTTGTGGCCTCGTCCGAGCAGTACTTC
CDR3: CASSYGLVASSEQYF

D: NA
size: NA
J: TRBJ1-5
V: TRBV30
length: 14
DNA: TGTGCCTGGAGTGTAGTAGCCCGGGGGCCGCCCCAGCATTTT
CDR3: CAWSVVARGPPQHF

D: TRBD2
size: NA
J: TRBJ2-3
V: TRBV30
length: 19
DNA: TGTGCCTGGAGTGGGAGGCTAGCGGGAGACCCGTTGGGTTCAAATACGCAGTATTTT
CDR3: CAWSGRLAGDPLGSNTQYF

D: TRBD1
size: NA
J: TRBJ1-4
V: TRBV6-4
length: 14
DNA: TGTGCCAGCAGTGCCCAGACAGGGAGGGAAAAACTGTTTTTT
CDR3: CASSAQTGREKLFF

D: TRBD1
size: NA
J: TRBJ1-3
V: TRBV7-9
length: 15
DNA: TGTGCCAGCAGCTCCGACAGGGCAGGTGGAAACACCATATATTTT
CDR3: CASSSDRAGGNTIYF

D: NA
size: NA
J: TRBJ1-1
V: TRBV5-6
length: 14
DNA: TGTGCCAGCAGCCGACGGGAGACGGACACTGAAGCTTTCTTT
CDR3: CASSRRETDTEAFF

D: NA
size: NA
J: TRBJ2-4
V: TRBV5-4
length: 14
DNA: TGTGCCAGCAGGAGGGCTGAGGGGGGTAACATTCAGTACTTC
CDR3: CASRRAEGGNIQYF

D: NA
size: NA
J: TRBJ1-5
V: TRBV7-9
length: 15
DNA: TGTGCCAGCAGCTTCGGAGCCTCCGGCAATCAGCCCCAGCATTTT
CDR3: CASSFGASGNQPQHF

D: NA
size: NA
J: TRBJ1-1
V: TRBV5-1
length: 14
DNA: TGCGCCAGCAGATCCCCGGGGGGGAACACTGAAGCTTTCTTT
CDR3: CASRSPGGNTEAFF

D: NA
size: NA
J: TRBJ1-6
V: TRBV5-1
length: 16
DNA: TGCGCCAGCAGCCTAACAGGGACGGGGATCTCTTCACCCCTCCACTTT
CDR3: CASSLTGTGISSPLHF

D: NA
size: NA
J: TRBJ2-7
V: TRBV4-1
length: 13
DNA: TGCGCCAGCAGCCGGCTTACAGTCCACGAGCAGTACTTC
CDR3: CASSRLTVHEQYF

D: NA
size: few
J: TRBJ1-1
V: TRBV30
length: 13
DNA: TGTGCCTGGGGGGGAGAGTTGGGAACTGAAGCTTTCTTT
CDR3: CAWGGELGTEAFF

D: NA
size: NA
J: TRBJ2-7
V: TRBV7-9
length: 13
DNA: TGTGCCAGCAGCTTAAGGGGCTCCTACGAGCAGTACTTC
CDR3: CASSLRGSYEQYF

D: NA
size: NA
J: TRBJ2-1
V: TRBV5-1
length: 13
DNA: TGCGCCAGCAGCTTGGTAGAGGGGACAGAGCAGTTCTTC
CDR3: CASSLVEGTEQFF

D: NA
size: NA
J: TRBJ2-3
V: TRBV5-1
length: 15
DNA: TGCGCCAGCAGGGGGCCTAGCGCCAGTTCAGATACGCAGTATTTT
CDR3: CASRGPSASSDTQYF

D: NA
size: NA
J: TRBJ2-1
V: TRBV6-5
length: 14
DNA: TGTGCCAGCAGACTAGTAGCGTCGAACAATGAGCAGTTCTTC
CDR3: CASRLVASNNEQFF

D: TRBD1
size: NA
J: TRBJ2-2
V: TRBV5-1
length: 16
DNA: TGCGCCAGCAGCATGGGACAGGGGGTAAAAGCCGGGGAGCTGTTTTTT
CDR3: CASSMGQGVKAGELFF